A selection of T cell receptor beta chains follows, all from one sample in a study of T cells in Graves' hyperthyroidism and ophthalmopathy. TCRdb re-derived calls from the multiplex PCR reads in MiXCR, one entry per CDR3 protein. The sample carries about 380,000 distinct CDR3 sequences, around 20% recorded once. Sequencing was done on a sample of blood. The receptors shown here come from a man aged 18 to 30 with Graves' ophthalmopathy. CDR3s include the opening cysteine and the closing phenylalanine or tryptophan. The D gene is left open where the match is weak. A clone size is listed for some rows: how often the clone was seen (once, few, many), or a class if it is expanded.

TRBJ1-2 - - TRBV5-8 TGTGTACTTCCGAACAGGAAAAATAACTATGGCTACACCTTC CVLPNRKNNYGYTF
TRBJ1-2 - - TRBV7-8 TGTGCCAGCAGCTTAGGCGGGGGGGCCTCCTATGGCTACACCTTC CASSLGGGASYGYTF
TRBJ1-1 - - TRBV2 TGTGCCAGCAGCCAAGATCTAATGGGGTACACTGAAGCTGTCTTT CASSQDLMGYTEAVF
TRBJ1-2 - many TRBV7-9 TGTGCCAGCAGCGCTCCGACAGGAGCTAACTATGGCTACACCTTC CASSAPTGANYGYTF
TRBJ2-1 TRBD2 - TRBV28 TGTGCCACTAGCGGGACCTACAATGAGCAGTTCTTC CATSGTYNEQFF
TRBJ1-3 TRBD1 - TRBV12-3/TRBV12-4 TGTGCCAGCAGTTTAGCGGGGACAGGGATCTTTGGTGGAAACACCATATATTTT CASSLAGTGIFGGNTIYF
TRBJ1-1 TRBD1 many TRBV3-1 TGTGCCAGCAGCCTAAGTGGACAGGGGGCCGGGGCTTTCTTT CASSLSGQGAGAFF
TRBJ2-1 TRBD1 many TRBV11-2 TGTGCCGCCGGGACAGCTAACAATGAGCAGTTCTTC CAAGTANNEQFF
TRBJ1-6 TRBD1 many TRBV27 TGTGCCAGCAGACCGGGACAGGTCAATTCACCCCTCCACTTT CASRPGQVNSPLHF
TRBJ1-1 - many TRBV29-1 TGCAGCCAAGACCGCAGTGGGAACACTGAAGCTTTCTTT CSQDRSGNTEAFF
TRBJ2-1 - many TRBV5-1 TGCGCCAGCAGCTTGTCGGCAGGGGAGTACAATGAGCAGTTCTTC CASSLSAGEYNEQFF
TRBJ2-3 TRBD2 many TRBV7-8 TGTGCCAGCAGCTTTAGCGGGGGGGCCCCAGATACGCAGTATTTT CASSFSGGAPDTQYF
TRBJ2-3 - many TRBV20-1 TGCAGTGCTCCTTACGGGGGCCGCACAGATACGCAGTATTTT CSAPYGGRTDTQYF
TRBJ1-2 - many TRBV13 TGTGCCAGCCGACAAGGGGCGGCCGTCACTGGCTACACCTTC CASRQGAAVTGYTF
TRBJ2-2 TRBD1 many TRBV5-1 TGCGCCAGCAGCTTGGCTGTAGACAGGGCCGACACCGGGGAGCTGTTTTTT CASSLAVDRADTGELFF
TRBJ1-5 - - TRBV6-2/TRBV6-3 TGTGCCAGCAAAGGCAGCAATCAGTCCCAGCATTTT CASKGSNQSQHF
TRBJ1-2 - - TRBV28 TGTGCCAGCAGTTTGCCCAGTATCTATGGCTACACCTTC CASSLPSIYGYTF
TRBJ2-2 - many TRBV20-1 TGCAGTGCTAGACCCCTTTCTAACACCGGGGAGCTGTTTTTT CSARPLSNTGELFF
TRBJ1-1 - many TRBV27 TGTGCCAGCAGTTGGGGAGGCTCCGGGGGCACTGAAGCTTTCTTT CASSWGGSGGTEAFF
TRBJ1-4 TRBD1 - TRBV6-1 TGTGCCAGCAGTGACAGGGGGCGCATTGAAAAACTGTTTTTT CASSDRGRIEKLFF
TRBJ2-1 TRBD2 few TRBV3-1 TGTGCCAGCAGCCAACCGGGACTAGGTCGGAATGAGCAGTTCTTC CASSQPGLGRNEQFF
TRBJ2-3 TRBD2 many TRBV3-1 TGTGCCAGCAGCCAAGATCTTGGGGCGAGCGGGGGGCCCAGGGATACGCAGTATTTT CASSQDLGASGGPRDTQYF
TRBJ2-2 - few TRBV20-1 TGCAATGCTAGAGCATTGGGTCCGAACACCGGGGAGCTGTTTTTT CNARALGPNTGELFF
TRBJ2-5 - - TRBV7-9 TGTGCCAGCAACCTACTGGGGGGCGGGGAGACCCAGTACTTC CASNLLGGGETQYF
TRBJ2-7 - many TRBV5-1 TGCGCCAGCAGCTTCGAGGTTGACTACGAGCAGTACTTC CASSFEVDYEQYF
TRBJ2-1 TRBD1 - TRBV5-1 TGCGCCAGCAGCTTGGAGGGGACAGGGCTGGGTAATGAGCAGTTCTTC CASSLEGTGLGNEQFF
TRBJ1-2 - - TRBV12-3/TRBV12-4 TGTGCCAGCAGCCAACAGCTCCTCTATGGCTACACCTTC CASSQQLLYGYTF
TRBJ1-2 TRBD1 - TRBV6-1 TGTGCCAGCAGTGAACACACAGGGGGCCTAGGGGGTGGCTACACCTTC CASSEHTGGLGGGYTF
TRBJ1-4 - few TRBV6-1 TGTGCCACCCACTTCTCCGGGGGGGAAAAACTGTTTTTT CATHFSGGEKLFF
TRBJ1-2 TRBD1 many TRBV7-9 TGTGCCAGCAATGTGGACAGGGAGGGCTACACCTTC CASNVDREGYTF
TRBJ2-3 TRBD2 many TRBV29-1 TGCAGCGTTGAAGGCCTCACCATAGCGGGGGCTAGCACAGATACGCAGTATTTT CSVEGLTIAGASTDTQYF
TRBJ2-1 TRBD2 - TRBV7-8 TGTGCCAGCAGCTCCAACCGTAAGCGGGGGGGCCTCAATGAGCAGTTCTTC CASSSNRKRGGLNEQFF
TRBJ2-7 - many TRBV7-3 TGTGCCAGCAGCCCCACCGGGGGAGAGTTCTACGAGCAGTACTTC CASSPTGGEFYEQYF
TRBJ1-5 - many TRBV12-3/TRBV12-4 TGTGCCTCAGGTTTGGGATCACGAGGGCGGGGGCAGCCCCAGCATTTT CASGLGSRGRGQPQHF
TRBJ2-7 TRBD1 - TRBV25-1 TGTGCCAGCAGTGGGTCCGGGGGACAGGGGGGAAACGAGCAGTACTTC CASSGSGGQGGNEQYF
TRBJ1-1 - many TRBV14 TGTGCCAGCAGCCAAGAACAAATGAACACTGAAGCTTTCTTT CASSQEQMNTEAFF
TRBJ2-1 TRBD1 many TRBV12-5 TGTGCTAGTGGCCTAGACAGGGCCTCCTACAATGAGCAGTTCTTC CASGLDRASYNEQFF
TRBJ1-1 - few TRBV5-5 TGTGCCAGCAGCTTCGGCGACACAGGGGCTTTCTTT CASSFGDTGAFF
TRBJ2-5 - few TRBV20-1 TGCAGTGCCATCTTTAGACCGACCCAGTACTTC CSAIFRPTQYF
TRBJ2-2 - few TRBV6-6 TGTGCCAGCAGTTACAAGGAGGCCGGGGAGCTGTTTTTT CASSYKEAGELFF
TRBJ1-1 - many TRBV7-7 TGTGCCAGCAGCGACAACCCGAACACTGAAGCTTTCTTT CASSDNPNTEAFF
TRBJ1-1 TRBD1 many TRBV6-1 TGTGCCAGCAGTCGGACAGGACTGAACACTGAAGCTTTCTTT CASSRTGLNTEAFF
TRBJ1-2 TRBD1 many TRBV12-3/TRBV12-4 TGTGCCAGCAATTACCGACAGGGCCCCTATGGCTACACCTTC CASNYRQGPYGYTF
TRBJ1-2 - - TRBV24-1 TGTGCCACCAGTGATCCACCTAACTATGGCTACACCTTC CATSDPPNYGYTF
TRBJ2-7 TRBD2 many TRBV6-2/TRBV6-3 TGTGCCAGCAGTTACGACTTTCGGCGGGGGAGCTCCTACGAGCAGTACTTC CASSYDFRRGSSYEQYF
TRBJ1-1 - many TRBV12-3/TRBV12-4 TGTGCCAGCAGTTTAGCAGATTTGAGCGCTTTCTTT CASSLADLSAFF
TRBJ2-7 TRBD1 - TRBV9 TGTGCCAGCAGCCGGACCGGGACAGGGGCTCGAGAGCAGTACTTC CASSRTGTGAREQYF
TRBJ1-5 - - TRBV24-1 TGTGCCACCAGTCTAGGAGGGAGTAATCAGCCCCAGCATTTT CATSLGGSNQPQHF